Below, 21 T cell receptor beta chains from the same sample are listed, as sequenced in a study of Graves' ophthalmopathy and Graves' hyperthyroidism. Transcripts of RNA were the source for amplifying TCR beta CDR3 regions. HTBI-primed RT-PCR formed the first round, and a multiplex PCR formed the second. TCRdb recomputed calls from the multiplex PCR reads with MiXCR, one row per CDR3 protein. The table has under 350,000 distinct CDR3 sequences, 15% to 20% seen once. Material: peripheral blood. Receptors originate from an adult man with Graves' ophthalmopathy.

This clonotype was picked up many times. The chain is built from TRBV2 and TRBJ2-5; D unclear. V was pared by 5 bases and J by 5 bases, with 6 bases between. The length of the CDR3 is 11 residues. In germline, CDR1 is SNHLY, CDR2 FYNNEI. The CDR3 loop reads CASSWSETQYF. In nucleotides, the CDR3 is TGTGCCAGCAGTTGGTCCGAGACCCAGTACTTC.

This clonotype occurred many times. Written as DNA, the CDR3 is TGCAGCGTTGAAGCAGACAACTCCTACGAGCAGTACTTC. Protein product: CSVEADNSYEQYF. The chain uses TRBV29-1 and TRBJ2-7; D gene unclear. This CDR3 spans 13 amino acids. Looked up from germline, CDR1 is SQVTM and CDR2 is ANQGSEA. Trimming pared 1 base from V and 0 bases from J, leaving 7 bases between.

The chain employs TRBV11-2 and TRBJ2-7; D might be TRBD1 (5 bases). The CDR3 runs 15 residues. The V end was cut by 5 bases, the J end by 5 bases, with 19 bases between. CDR1 is SGHAT, CDR2 FQNNGV, per germline. The CDR3 DNA follows: TGTGCCAGCAGCCTCCGGTGGGTCAGGGTCCACGAGCAGTACTTC. Amino acids: CASSLRWVRVHEQYF.

This chain uses TRBV6-1 with TRBJ1-6, with TRBD1 as a possible D gene (5 bases). CDR3 length equals 15 residues. Germline V gene sequence: CDR1 MNHNS, CDR2 SASEGT. The V end lost 1 base, the J end lost 10 bases, and 14 bases lay between the germline ends. The CDR3 reads CASSEDGGSGSPLHF. CDR3 in DNA: TGTGCCAGCAGTGAAGATGGGGGATCTGGGTCACCCCTCCACTTT.

In this sample, this clonotype turned up many times. This chain's CDR3 is CASSHGTETYEQYF. CDR3 nucleotide sequence: TGTGCCAGCAGCCATGGGACAGAGACCTACGAGCAGTACTTC. V and J are TRBV5-6 and TRBJ2-7, with 7 bases identical to TRBD1. The V gene end was trimmed by 4 bases and the J gene end by 2 bases; junction bases not matched to a gene: 6. The CDR3 contains 14 residues. The germline CDR1 and CDR2 sequences are SGHDT and YYEEEE.

The chain recombines TRBV6-2 or TRBV6-3 with TRBJ1-2; TRBD1 matches at 7 bases. The V gene end was trimmed by 5 bases and the J gene end by 6 bases; junction bases not matched to a gene: 9. The CDR3 is made up of 14 amino acids. CDR1 is MNHEY, CDR2 SVGEGT, per germline. The CDR3 DNA reads TGTGCCAGCAGTCACCTCGGCAGGGGGGATGGCTACACCTTC. Its protein is CASSHLGRGDGYTF.

The table lists this clonotype with many counts. V and J are TRBV12-3 or TRBV12-4 and TRBJ1-1; TRBD1 might be the D (6 bases). The germline V and J ends were trimmed by 9 bases and 1 base, with 12 bases remaining between them. CDR3 length: 13 amino acids. CDR3 region: CASTRGRNTEAFF. CDR3 sequence (DNA): TGTGCCAGTACTCGGGGGCGGAACACTGAAGCTTTCTTT.

This clonotype was detected ten times or more. V usage is TRBV6-5 and J usage is TRBJ1-2, with 7 bases fitting TRBD1. This CDR3 has 13 amino acids. From germline, CDR1 is MNHEY and CDR2 SVGAGI. J was trimmed by 4 bases and V by 5 bases; bases with no gene match: 4. Written as DNA, the CDR3 is TGTGCCAGCAGTCGCGGGACAGCCTATGGCTACACCTTC. It codes for CASSRGTAYGYTF.

At least ten counts were recorded for this clonotype. This chain uses TRBV19 with TRBJ2-7; D is ambiguous. This CDR3 has 14 amino acids. CDR1 LNHDA and CDR2 SQIVND come from the germline V gene (reference sequence). The ends were cut back, 2 bases at V and 3 bases at J, with 11 bases in the middle. CDR3: CASSITSSGYEQYF. In DNA form, the CDR3 reads TGTGCCAGTAGTATAACTTCGTCAGGCTACGAGCAGTACTTC.

The table lists this clonotype with many counts. J is TRBJ1-5 and V is TRBV19; D unresolved. Germline CDR1 and CDR2: LNHDA and SQIVND (reference sequence). The CDR3 covers 17 residues. V was cut by 3 bases and J by 5 bases, with 20 bases left in between. In DNA form, the CDR3 reads TGTGCCAGTAGTATTATCCCGGGAAAGAAGAGGTATCAGCCCCAGCATTTT. Its translation is CASSIIPGKKRYQPQHF.

The chain has TRBV12-3 or TRBV12-4 and TRBJ1-6; D is possibly TRBD1 (6 bases). The CDR3 loop spans 17 amino acids. The ends were cut back, 2 bases at V and 1 base at J, with 12 bases in the middle. CDR3 sequence: CASSLRGGGSYNSPLHF. CDR3 nucleotides: TGTGCCAGCAGTTTAAGAGGGGGAGGGTCCTATAATTCACCCCTCCACTTT.

This clonotype showed up many times. V gene TRBV20-1 combines with J gene TRBJ1-1; 9 nucleotides align to TRBD1. The CDR3 has 13 residues. The V gene end was trimmed by 3 bases and the J gene end by 3 bases; junction bases not matched to a gene: 2. Germline CDR1 reads DFQATT; CDR2 reads SNEGSKA (reference sequence). The chain's CDR3 is CSARGTGYTEAFF. CDR3 bases: TGCAGTGCTAGGGGGACAGGGTACACTGAAGCTTTCTTT.

At least ten counts were recorded for this clonotype. The chain employs TRBV19 and TRBJ2-1; 7 nucleotides agree with TRBD2. The CDR3 has 13 residues. The V gene end was trimmed by 2 bases and the J gene end by 7 bases; junction bases not matched to a gene: 2. From germline, CDR1 is LNHDA and CDR2 SQIVND (reference sequence). In DNA, the CDR3 is TGTGCCAGTAGTATAAGGCGGGAGAATGAGCAGTTCTTC. It yields the protein CASSIRRENEQFF.

V is TRBV6-2 or TRBV6-3 and J is TRBJ2-5, with D possibly being TRBD1 (5 bases). V was trimmed by 1 base and J by 5 bases, leaving 8 bases between them. This CDR3 comprises 13 residues. Germline CDR1 reads MNHEY; CDR2 reads SVGEGT. The CDR3 nucleotides read TGTGCCAGCAGTTACTGGCAGGGCGAGACCCAGTACTTC. Its translation: CASSYWQGETQYF.

At least ten counts were recorded for this clonotype. CDR3 in DNA: TGTGCCAGCAGCTTAGATCTGGAGAACACTGAAGCTTTCTTT. The encoded protein is CASSLDLENTEAFF. This chain joins TRBV11-2 and TRBJ1-1; D is uncertain. The ends were cut back, 0 bases at V and 1 base at J, with 6 bases in the middle. Per the germline V gene, CDR1 is SGHAT and CDR2 is FQNNGV. The CDR3 is 14 amino acids.

At least ten counts were recorded for this clonotype. The J gene is TRBJ1-1, the V gene TRBV7-6, with 9 positions matching TRBD1. V was clipped by 0 bases and J by 3 bases; unmatched bases: 5. Germline V gene data show CDR1 as SGHVS and CDR2 as FNYEAQ. This CDR3 has 16 amino acids. The CDR3 protein is CASSLAPGTGYTEAFF. The CDR3 coding sequence is TGTGCCAGCAGCTTAGCGCCCGGGACAGGGTACACTGAAGCTTTCTTT.

This clonotype was seen ten or more times. V and J are TRBV7-2 and TRBJ1-5, with D unclear. Trimming stripped 6 bases from V and 1 base from J, with 7 bases between. This CDR3 is built from 13 residues. Germline assignment: CDR1 SGHTA and CDR2 FQGNSA. In DNA form, the CDR3 reads TGTGCCAGCAGTTTTGGGAGCAATCAGCCCCAGCATTTT. This encodes CASSFGSNQPQHF.

The rearrangement joins TRBV28 to TRBJ2-7; tentatively, D is TRBD1 (5 bases). CDR3 length: 18 amino acids. The V gene lost 3 bases and the J gene lost 5 bases, with 26 bases spanning the gap. Germline assignment: CDR1 MDHEN and CDR2 SYDVKM. As DNA, the CDR3 is TGTGCCAGCAGTTTCACAGCCCTCAAACTTGAGCAACAGGACGAGCAGTACTTC. Its translation is CASSFTALKLEQQDEQYF.

Ten or more counts support this clonotype. The chain links TRBV11-1 to TRBJ1-5, with 10 bases identical to TRBD1. This CDR3 is 16 amino acids long. Trimming took 5 bases from V and 6 from J; bases not matched to a gene: 10. CDR1 SGHAT and CDR2 FQDESV come from the germline V gene (reference sequence). CDR3 bases: TGTGCCAGCAGCCCGTCCGGGACAGGGGAGATTCAGCCCCAGCATTTT. Encoded protein: CASSPSGTGEIQPQHF.

This clonotype was seen at least ten times. V usage is TRBV6-5 and J usage is TRBJ2-7; 8 bases are shared with TRBD1. Trimming removed 8 bases from V and 0 bases from J; junction bases left unmatched: 12. This CDR3 has 16 residues. Germline CDR1 is MNHEY and CDR2 is SVGAGI. The CDR3 DNA sequence: TGTGCCAGCGATCCCCCACGACAGGGGAGCTCCTACGAGCAGTACTTC. Amino acids: CASDPPRQGSSYEQYF.

This clonotype was detected ten times or more. The V gene is TRBV5-8, the J gene TRBJ2-5; 8 bases are a match to TRBD1. Germline V CDR1 and CDR2: SGHTS, YDEGEE. This CDR3 is 15 amino acids long. V lost 4 bases, J lost 0 bases, and 5 bases stayed unmatched. The CDR3 bases are TGTGCCAGCAGCAGGTGGACAGGGCACCAAGAGACCCAGTACTTC. It codes for CASSRWTGHQETQYF.